This T cell receptor beta chain emerged from a study of cytomegalovirus exposure and HLA in healthy donors. This clone has just one count. Its target is unknown. Clones were sequenced by immunoSEQ multiplex PCR, and TCRdb holds only the in-frame ones, with some missing. Of approximately 240,000 clones in the sample, about 89% are singletons; the top ten hold approximately 0.99%. The donors were part of the approximately 130-subject validation cohort, which stood apart from the roughly 670-subject first cohort. Study results and caveats: There were a few CMV-associated chains whose specificity for CMV antigens was confirmed in vitro. Reports showed the classifier diagnosing cytomegalovirus status with high specificity and sensitivity. TCR beta chains numbering more than 150 were designated cytomegalovirus-associated.

The CDR3 length is 15 residues. The J segment lost 2 bases and the V segment lost 3 bases, leaving 4 bases of the junction unmatched. Looked up from germline, CDR1 is KGHSH and CDR2 is LQKENI. This TCR came from a woman between 18 and 30 years old in good health and CMV-seronegative. Source material: PBMCs. The genes are TRBV18 and TRBJ1-3; 7 bases agree with TRBD1. The CDR3 loop reads CASSPTGIPGNTIYF. In DNA, the CDR3 is TGTGCCAGCTCACCGACAGGGATCCCTGGAAACACCATATATTTT.